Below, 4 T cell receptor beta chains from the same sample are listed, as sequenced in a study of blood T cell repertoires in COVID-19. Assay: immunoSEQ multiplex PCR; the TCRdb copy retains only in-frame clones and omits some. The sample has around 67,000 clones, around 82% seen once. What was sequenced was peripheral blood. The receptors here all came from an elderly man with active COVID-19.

This chain's CDR3 is CASRAGLATYEQYF. The DNA for the CDR3 is TGTGCCAGCAGAGCGGGACTAGCGACCTACGAGCAGTACTTC. This sequence joins TRBV27 and TRBJ2-7, with TRBD2 matching over 10 bases. Germline CDR1 reads MNHEY; CDR2 reads SMNVEV (reference sequence). J was trimmed by 2 bases and V by 6 bases; bases with no gene match: 4. This CDR3 is 14 amino acids long.

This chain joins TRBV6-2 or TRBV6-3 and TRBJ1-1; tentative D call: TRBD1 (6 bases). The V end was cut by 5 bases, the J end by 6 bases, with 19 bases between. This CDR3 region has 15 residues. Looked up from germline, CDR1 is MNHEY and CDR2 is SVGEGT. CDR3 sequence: CASSANRQDGAEAFF. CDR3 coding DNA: TGTGCCAGCAGTGCCAACCGACAGGATGGGGCTGAAGCTTTCTTT.

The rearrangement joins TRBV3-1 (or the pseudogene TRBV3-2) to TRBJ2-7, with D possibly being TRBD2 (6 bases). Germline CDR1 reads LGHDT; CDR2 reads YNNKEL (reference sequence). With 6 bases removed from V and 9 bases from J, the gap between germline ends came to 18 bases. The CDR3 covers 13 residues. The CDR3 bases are TGTGCCAGCAGGTCGGGACTCTCAACCGGGCAGTACTTC. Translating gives CASRSGLSTGQYF.

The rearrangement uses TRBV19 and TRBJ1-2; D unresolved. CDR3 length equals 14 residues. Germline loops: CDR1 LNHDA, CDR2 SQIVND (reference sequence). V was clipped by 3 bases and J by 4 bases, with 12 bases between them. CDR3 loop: CASSMAGRAYGYTF. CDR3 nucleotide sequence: TGTGCCAGTAGTATGGCTGGGCGCGCCTATGGCTACACCTTC.